The 3 T cell receptor beta chains reported below all come from one sample, sequenced in a study of identical twins. TCRdb redid the calling of the 5' RACE reads with MiXCR, one entry per CDR3 protein. The profile shows some 690,000 distinct CDR3 sequences, around 21% of them singletons. The same specimen was also included in a second study, on T cells expressing NK-cell markers.

Sequenced input: PBMCs. The source is a woman between 18 and 29 years old in good health.

The chain is built from TRBV29-1 and TRBJ1-1; D is unclear. CDR1 is SQVTM, CDR2 ANQGSEA, per germline. The CDR3 extends over 11 amino acids. The germline V and J ends were trimmed by 0 bases and 12 bases, with 11 bases remaining between them. The CDR3 DNA reads as TGCAGCGTTGAAGAAGCGGGTACGACTTTCTTT. Protein: CSVEEAGTTFF.

This chain connects TRBV6-1 to TRBJ2-1; TRBD2 matches 13 bases. The CDR3 is 15 residues long. Germline lookup yields CDR1 MNHNS and CDR2 SASEGT. With 7 bases clipped from V and 7 bases from J, the junction kept 7 bases outside the gene matches. This CDR3 is CASTQTGLAGNEQFF. CDR3 sequence (DNA): TGTGCCAGCACGCAGACGGGACTAGCGGGGAATGAGCAGTTCTTC.

This rearrangement joins TRBV10-3 to TRBJ2-7; 10 bases are shared with TRBD1. V was pared by 6 bases and J by 5 bases, with 7 bases of the junction left unmatched. The CDR3 has 14 amino acids. Germline CDR1 and CDR2: ENHRY and SYGVKD. The DNA for the CDR3 is TGTGCCATCAGCGCCGGGACAGGGGTTCACGAGCAGTACTTC. Protein sequence: CAISAGTGVHEQYF.